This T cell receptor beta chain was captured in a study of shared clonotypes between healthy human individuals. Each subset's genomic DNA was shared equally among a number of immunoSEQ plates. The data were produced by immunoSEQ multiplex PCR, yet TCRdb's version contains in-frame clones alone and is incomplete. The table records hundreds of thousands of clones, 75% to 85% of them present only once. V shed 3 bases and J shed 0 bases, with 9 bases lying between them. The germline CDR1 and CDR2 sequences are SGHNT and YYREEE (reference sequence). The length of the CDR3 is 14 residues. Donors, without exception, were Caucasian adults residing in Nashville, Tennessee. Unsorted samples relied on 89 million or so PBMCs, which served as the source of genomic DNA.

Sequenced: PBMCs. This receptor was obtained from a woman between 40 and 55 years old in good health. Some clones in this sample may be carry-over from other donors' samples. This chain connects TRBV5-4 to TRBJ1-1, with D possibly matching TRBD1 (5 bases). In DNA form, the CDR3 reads TGTGCCAGCAGCTGGACACTTATGAACACTGAAGCTTTCTTT. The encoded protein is CASSWTLMNTEAFF.